What follows are 22 T cell receptor beta chains derived from one specimen sequenced in a study of T cells after posttransplantation cyclophosphamide. A marrow graft followed busulfan-fludarabine conditioning, with cyclophosphamide on days +3 and +4. The assay was immunoSEQ multiplex PCR, and TCRdb's table has in-frame clones only and misses some. The sample has about 2,900 clones, none seen only once. The sequencing here drew on PBMCs, taken after allogeneic stem cell transplant with posttransplant cyclophosphamide. The receptors were sampled from a female patient between 55 and 75 years old who received an allogeneic stem cell transplant from a related donor and was CMV-positive. The graft donor may be the source of some T cells.

This clone has a count of ten or more. V is TRBV6-4 and J is TRBJ2-3; D is perhaps TRBD1 (5 bases). Trimming took 3 bases from V and 0 from J, leaving 7 bases between them. Looked up from germline, CDR1 is MRHNA and CDR2 is SNTAGT. CDR3 length: 14 residues. The CDR3 DNA reads as TGTGCCAGCAGTGAGCAGGGCAGCACAGATACGCAGTATTTT. This sequence encodes CASSEQGSTDTQYF.

Ten or more counts support this clone. J is TRBJ2-1 and V is TRBV6-5; 8 positions agree with TRBD1. The CDR3 is 15 amino acids. Per germline, CDR1 MNHEY and CDR2 SVGAGI. The junction had 5 bases not matched to a gene; V was cut back by 4 bases and J by 3 bases. CDR3 loop: CASSSTGAIYNEQFF. The CDR3 coding sequence is TGTGCCAGCAGTTCGACAGGGGCTATCTACAATGAGCAGTTCTTC.

V and J are TRBV19 and TRBJ2-2, with TRBD1 identical over 9 bases. This CDR3 has 16 residues. Germline loops: CDR1 LNHDA, CDR2 SQIVND (reference sequence). V was pared by 4 bases and J by 1 base, with 4 bases of the junction left unmatched. This CDR3 is CASSKSGQGNTGELFF. DNA of the CDR3: TGTGCCAGTAGTAAATCGGGACAGGGGAACACCGGGGAGCTGTTTTTT.

This clone was recorded at least ten times. This rearrangement joins TRBV15 to TRBJ1-4; TRBD1 might be the D (6 bases). The CDR3 has 15 residues. V lost 0 bases to trimming and J lost 5 bases, with 10 bases between them. Germline CDR1 is LNHNV and CDR2 is YYDKDF (reference sequence). The CDR3 sequence: CATSRDAGANEKLFF. The DNA for the CDR3 is TGTGCCACCAGCAGAGACGCAGGGGCCAATGAAAAACTGTTTTTT.

Ten or more counts support this clone. The rearrangement joins TRBV7-2 to TRBJ1-5; TRBD1 matches 8 bases. Germline CDR1 is SGHTA and CDR2 is FQGNSA. The CDR3 has 16 residues. J was trimmed by 6 bases and V by 1 base; bases with no gene match: 8. The CDR3 loop is CASSLGTGSTTQPQHF. The CDR3 nucleotides are TGTGCCAGCAGCTTAGGGACAGGGTCCACCACTCAGCCCCAGCATTTT.

In this sample, this clone turned up many times. V is TRBV28 and J is TRBJ1-2; possible D gene TRBD1, 5 bases. Looked up from germline, CDR1 is MDHEN and CDR2 is SYDVKM. Between the trimmed V and J ends, which lost 6 bases and 2 bases, there was a span of 13 bases. CDR3 length: 14 residues. This CDR3 reads CASRQTGLNYGYTF. CDR3 bases: TGTGCCAGCAGACAGACGGGACTGAACTATGGCTACACCTTC.

There are many counts of this clone. The chain combines TRBV5-6 with TRBJ1-5; maybe TRBD1 (5 bases). The CDR3 runs to 14 residues. With 0 bases removed from V and 2 bases from J, the gap between germline ends came to 6 bases. The germline V gene encodes CDR1 SGHDT and CDR2 YYEEEE. CDR3 loop: CASSLEGGNQPQHF. CDR3 DNA sequence: TGTGCCAGCAGCTTGGAAGGGGGCAATCAGCCCCAGCATTTT. Combining the CDR3 with reference TRBV5-6 and TRBJ1-5 gives the whole variable domain DAGVTQSPTHLIKTRGQQVTLRCSPKSGHDTVSWYQQALGQGPQFIFQYYEEEERQRGNFPDRFSGHQFPNYSSELNVNALLLGDSALYLCASSLEGGNQPQHFGDGTRLSIL.

This clone was observed many times. V gene TRBV28 combines with J gene TRBJ2-2; a weak D match, TRBD1 (5 bases). Germline assignment: CDR1 MDHEN and CDR2 SYDVKM. The CDR3 has 16 residues. Trimming stripped 2 bases from V and 7 bases from J, with 17 bases between. The CDR3 nucleotides read TGTGCCAGCAGTTTAAGTGGGCAGGGCCAGGGCGGGGAGCTGTTTTTT. It yields the protein CASSLSGQGQGGELFF. Based on the CDR3 plus reference TRBV28 and TRBJ2-2, the full variable domain is DVKVTQSSRYLVKRTGEKVFLECVQDMDHENMFWYRQDPGLGLRLIYFSYDVKMKEKGDIPEGYSVSREKKERFSLILESASTNQTSMYLCASSLSGQGQGGELFFGEGSRLTVL.

This clone was picked up many times. This rearrangement joins TRBV28 to TRBJ2-1; perhaps TRBD2 as D (6 bases). CDR3 length: 15 residues. Germline CDR1 is MDHEN and CDR2 is SYDVKM. The V end lost 6 bases, the J end lost 1 base, and 13 bases lay between the germline ends. The CDR3 here is CASSPAGKSYNEQFF. In DNA form, the CDR3 reads TGTGCCAGCAGCCCTGCGGGAAAATCCTACAATGAGCAGTTCTTC. Full variable domain (rest looked up from reference TRBV28 and TRBJ2-1): DVKVTQSSRYLVKRTGEKVFLECVQDMDHENMFWYRQDPGLGLRLIYFSYDVKMKEKGDIPEGYSVSREKKERFSLILESASTNQTSMYLCASSPAGKSYNEQFFGPGTRLTVL.

The chain links TRBV6-6 to TRBJ1-6, with TRBD1 as a possible D gene (6 bases). Per germline, CDR1 MNHNY and CDR2 SVGAGI (reference sequence). Trimming left V 6 bases short and J 10 bases short, with 13 bases between. CDR3 length equals 13 residues. CDR3 residues: CASSSGVSSPLHF. DNA of the CDR3: TGTGCCAGCAGCTCAGGGGTAAGCTCACCCCTCCACTTT.

This clone was detected ten times or more. CDR3 sequence: CATSDLHNGYTF. The CDR3 bases are TGTGCCACCAGTGATTTACATAATGGCTACACCTTC. This rearrangement joins TRBV24-1 to TRBJ1-2; D not resolved. V lost 1 base and J lost 6, with 5 bases in between. Germline CDR1 and CDR2: KGHDR and SFDVKD. The CDR3 contains 12 residues.

This clone came up many times. V gene TRBV2 combines with J gene TRBJ1-4; TRBD1 matches 11 bases. Trimming took 7 bases from V and 7 from J; bases not matched to a gene: 11. The germline V gene has CDR1 SNHLY and CDR2 FYNNEI. CDR3 length: 16 residues. DNA for the CDR3: TGTGCCAGCATCAGAACCAGGACAGGGGGCCCTGAAAAACTGTTTTTT. This translates into CASIRTRTGGPEKLFF.

This clone was found many times. This chain joins TRBV6-1 and TRBJ1-2; TRBD1 matches at 7 bases. Germline assignment: CDR1 MNHNS and CDR2 SASEGT. The CDR3 spans 15 residues. J was trimmed by 2 bases and V by 3 bases; bases with no gene match: 6. This CDR3 reads CASSEKTGLNYGYTF. CDR3 sequence (DNA): TGTGCCAGCAGTGAGAAGACAGGGCTAAACTATGGCTACACCTTC.

This clone was recorded at least ten times. This chain links TRBV12-3 or TRBV12-4 with TRBJ2-1, with 13 positions matching TRBD2. There are 15 residues in the CDR3. Germline trimming cut 5 bases from V and 7 bases from J; bases unmatched to any gene: 5. The CDR3 nucleotides are TGTGCCAGCAGTCCACTAGCGGGAGGGGGGAATGAGCAGTTCTTC. This encodes CASSPLAGGGNEQFF.

V is TRBV29-1 and J is TRBJ1-2; D is possibly TRBD1 (6 bases). Germline V lookup: CDR1 SQVTM, CDR2 ANQGSEA. The V end was cut by 2 bases, the J end by 12 bases, with 10 bases between. The CDR3 spans 10 residues. The CDR3 nucleotides read TGCAGCGTTGAAACAGGGCTTCACACCTTC. Translated: CSVETGLHTF.

This clone was found many times. The chain has TRBV7-2 and TRBJ1-2; unclear D gene. Germline loops: CDR1 SGHTA, CDR2 FQGNSA. The V and J ends lost 6 bases and 8 bases respectively, with 13 bases between them. The CDR3 has 12 residues. The CDR3 spells CASRSSGWGYTF. DNA for the CDR3: TGTGCCAGCAGATCGTCAGGTTGGGGCTACACCTTC.

There are many counts of this clone. This chain links TRBV5-6 with TRBJ1-3; 7 positions match TRBD1. CDR1 and CDR2 from the germline V gene are SGHDT and YYEEEE. V dropped 4 bases and J dropped 4; count of bases not matched to a gene: 8. This CDR3 comprises 15 residues. CDR3 region: CASSDPGQLGNTIYF. The DNA for the CDR3 is TGTGCCAGCAGCGACCCGGGACAGTTAGGAAACACCATATATTTT.

This clone has a count of ten or more. V and J are TRBV27 and TRBJ1-6; D perhaps matches TRBD1 (6 bases). Germline loops: CDR1 MNHEY, CDR2 SMNVEV (reference sequence). This CDR3 spans 14 amino acids. The germline V and J ends were trimmed by 7 bases and 6 bases, with 13 bases remaining between them. For the CDR3, the DNA is TGTGCCAGCAATGTGCAGGGGCCTAATTCACCCCTCCACTTT. Amino acids: CASNVQGPNSPLHF.

This clone came up many times. This chain connects TRBV12-3 or TRBV12-4 to TRBJ1-6; 9 bases agree with TRBD1. Losses at the gene ends were 5 bases for V and 9 bases for J; bases not matched to a gene: 8. The CDR3 loop spans 15 amino acids. For the CDR3, the DNA is TGTGCCAGCAGTCAACAGGGACAGGGCAGTTCACCCCTCCACTTT. This codes for CASSQQGQGSSPLHF.

This clone was seen ten or more times. The V and J genes are TRBV5-4 and TRBJ2-1; TRBD1 matches at 9 bases. Per the germline V gene, CDR1 is SGHNT and CDR2 is YYREEE (reference sequence). This CDR3 region has 14 residues. The V gene end was trimmed by 4 bases and the J gene end by 9 bases; junction bases not matched to a gene: 8. CDR3 nucleotides: TGTGCCAGCAGCCCGGGACAGGGAAGGGGTGAGCAGTTCTTC. Amino acids: CASSPGQGRGEQFF. Drawing the rest from reference TRBV5-4 and TRBJ2-1, the complete variable domain is ETGVTQSPTHLIKTRGQQVTLRCSSQSGHNTVSWYQQALGQGPQFIFQYYREEENGRGNFPPRFSGLQFPNYSSELNVNALELDDSALYLCASSPGQGRGEQFFGPGTRLTVL.

This clone was detected ten times or more. This sequence joins TRBV5-1 and TRBJ2-1; D gene uncertain. The CDR3 is 15 residues long. V shed 1 base and J shed 0 bases, with 8 bases lying between them. Germline V gene data show CDR1 as SGHRS and CDR2 as YFSETQ. The CDR3 DNA reads TGCGCCAGCAGCTTGACTTATAGCTCCTACAATGAGCAGTTCTTC. It translates to CASSLTYSSYNEQFF.

This clone was counted a few times. The V gene is TRBV2, the J gene TRBJ2-3, with 7 bases that match TRBD1. Germline V lookup: CDR1 SNHLY, CDR2 FYNNEI. The V and J ends lost 6 bases and 11 bases, in that order; junction bases with no gene match: 17. The CDR3 totals 15 residues. Here the CDR3 DNA reads TGTGCCAGCAGCGCCGGGACAGCGGTCCATGGGAGGCAGTATTTT. Protein product: CASSAGTAVHGRQYF.